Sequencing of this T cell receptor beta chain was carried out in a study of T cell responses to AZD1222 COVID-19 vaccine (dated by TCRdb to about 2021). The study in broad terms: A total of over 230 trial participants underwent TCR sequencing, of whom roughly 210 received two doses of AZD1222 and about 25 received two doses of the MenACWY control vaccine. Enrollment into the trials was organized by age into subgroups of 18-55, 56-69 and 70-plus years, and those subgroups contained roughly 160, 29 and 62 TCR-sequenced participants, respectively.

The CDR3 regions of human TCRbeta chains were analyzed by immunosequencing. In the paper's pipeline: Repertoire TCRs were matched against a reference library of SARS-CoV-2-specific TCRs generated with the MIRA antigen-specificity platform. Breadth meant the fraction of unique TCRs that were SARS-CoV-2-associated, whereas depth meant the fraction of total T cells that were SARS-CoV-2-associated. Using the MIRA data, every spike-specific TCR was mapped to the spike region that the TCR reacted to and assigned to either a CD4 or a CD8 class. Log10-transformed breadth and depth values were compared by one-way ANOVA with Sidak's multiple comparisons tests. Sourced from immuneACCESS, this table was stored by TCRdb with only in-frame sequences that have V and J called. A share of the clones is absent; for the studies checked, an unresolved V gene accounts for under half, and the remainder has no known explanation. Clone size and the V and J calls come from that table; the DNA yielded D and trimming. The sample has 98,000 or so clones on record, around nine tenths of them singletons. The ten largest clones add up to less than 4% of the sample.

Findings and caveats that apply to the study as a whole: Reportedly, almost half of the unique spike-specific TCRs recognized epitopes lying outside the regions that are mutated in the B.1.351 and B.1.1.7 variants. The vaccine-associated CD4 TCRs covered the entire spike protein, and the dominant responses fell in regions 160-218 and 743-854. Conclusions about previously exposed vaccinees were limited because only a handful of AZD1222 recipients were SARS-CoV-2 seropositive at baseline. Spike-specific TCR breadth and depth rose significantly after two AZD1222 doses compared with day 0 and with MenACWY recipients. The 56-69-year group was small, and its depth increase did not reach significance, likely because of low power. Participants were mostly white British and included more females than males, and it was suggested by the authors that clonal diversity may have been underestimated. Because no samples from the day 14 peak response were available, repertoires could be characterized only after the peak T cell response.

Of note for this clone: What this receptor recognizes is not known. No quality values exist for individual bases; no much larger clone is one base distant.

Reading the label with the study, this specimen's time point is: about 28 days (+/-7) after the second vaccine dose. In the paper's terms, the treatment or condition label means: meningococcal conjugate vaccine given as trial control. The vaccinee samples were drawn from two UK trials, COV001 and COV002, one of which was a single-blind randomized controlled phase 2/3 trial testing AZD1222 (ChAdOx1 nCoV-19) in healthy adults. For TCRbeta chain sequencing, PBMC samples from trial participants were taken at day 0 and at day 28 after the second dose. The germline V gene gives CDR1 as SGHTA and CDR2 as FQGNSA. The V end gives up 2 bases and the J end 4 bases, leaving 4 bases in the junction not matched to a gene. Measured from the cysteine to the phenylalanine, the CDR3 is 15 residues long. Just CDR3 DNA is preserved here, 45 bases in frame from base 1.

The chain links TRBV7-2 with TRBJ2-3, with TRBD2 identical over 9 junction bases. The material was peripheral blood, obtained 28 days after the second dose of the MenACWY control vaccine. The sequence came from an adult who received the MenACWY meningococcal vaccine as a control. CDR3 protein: CASSLPSGAADTQYF. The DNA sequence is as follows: TGTGCCAGCAGCTTACCTAGCGGGGCTGCAGATACGCAGTATTTT.